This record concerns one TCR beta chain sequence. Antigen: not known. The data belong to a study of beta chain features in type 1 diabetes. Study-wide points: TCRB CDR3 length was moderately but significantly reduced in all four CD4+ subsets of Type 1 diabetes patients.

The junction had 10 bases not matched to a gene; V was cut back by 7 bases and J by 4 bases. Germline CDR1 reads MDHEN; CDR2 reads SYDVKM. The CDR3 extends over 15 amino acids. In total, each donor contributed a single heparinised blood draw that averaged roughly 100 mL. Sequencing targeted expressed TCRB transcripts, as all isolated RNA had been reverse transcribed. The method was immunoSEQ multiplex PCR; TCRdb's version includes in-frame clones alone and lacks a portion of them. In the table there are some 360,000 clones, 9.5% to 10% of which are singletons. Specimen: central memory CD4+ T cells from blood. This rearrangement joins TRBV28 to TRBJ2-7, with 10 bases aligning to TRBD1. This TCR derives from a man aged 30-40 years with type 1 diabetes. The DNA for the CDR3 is TGTGCCAGCACCGTGACTCCGGGACAGGGGTACGAGCAGTACTTC. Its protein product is CASTVTPGQGYEQYF.